The next 28 T cell receptor beta chains were all read from a single sample in a study of T cell repertoires in cytomegalovirus infection. No antigen is known for these receptors. One entry per CDR3 protein, called by TCRdb with MiXCR from the reads. The table shows around 69,000 distinct CDR3 sequences, with approximately 30% occurring only once. Here the sequenced sample was CD8+ T cells from cultured PBMCs, taken from culture after CMV antigen stimulation. These receptors came from a human donor in good health (CMV status not recorded). Some clones in this sample may be carry-over from other donors' samples.

This clonotype was counted a few times. The CDR3, as DNA: TGTGCCAGCAGCCTTAGCGGGGGCAATGAGCAGTTCTTC. Protein product: CASSLSGGNEQFF. This chain links TRBV7-8 with TRBJ2-1; 9 bases are a match to TRBD2. Trimming at V came to 5 bases and at J to 6 bases, leaving 2 bases not matched to a gene. Looked up from germline, CDR1 is SGHVS and CDR2 is FQNEAQ. The CDR3 runs 13 residues.

The chain carries TRBV7-9 and TRBJ2-5, with unresolved D. The germline V gene encodes CDR1 SEHNR and CDR2 FQNEAQ (reference sequence). The V and J ends lost 6 bases and 2 bases respectively, with 10 bases between them. The CDR3 covers 13 residues. The CDR3 DNA is TGTGCCAGCAGACCCCCACGACAAGAGACCCAGTACTTC. It specifies CASRPPRQETQYF. Looking up the rest from reference TRBV7-9 and TRBJ2-5 gives the full variable domain: DTGVSQNPRHKITKRGQNVTFRCDPISEHNRLYWYRQTLGQGPEFLTYFQNEAQLEKSRLLSDRFSAERPKGSFSTLEIQRTEQGDSAMYLCASRPPRQETQYFGPGTRLLVL.

This clonotype was found many times. The rearrangement links TRBV10-2 to TRBJ1-5; 10 bases align to TRBD1. The CDR3 loop spans 15 amino acids. With 3 bases clipped from V and 4 bases from J, the junction kept 3 bases outside the gene matches. CDR1 is WSHSY and CDR2 is SAAADI in the germline V gene. Written as DNA, the CDR3 is TGCGCCAGCAGTGAAGGGACAGGGGCGAATCAGCCCCAGCATTTT. Translation gives CASSEGTGANQPQHF.

This clonotype was detected ten times or more. V gene TRBV12-3 or TRBV12-4 combines with J gene TRBJ2-7, with 10 bases aligning to TRBD2. The CDR3 sequence is 17 residues long. The junction had 18 bases not matched to a gene; V was cut back by 6 bases and J by 7 bases. The CDR3 coding sequence is TGTGCCAGCAGCTCCTCCATGTTGAGCGGGGGGGGTCGGGAGCAGTACTTC. It codes for CASSSSMLSGGGREQYF.

There are a few counts of this clonotype. The chain recombines TRBV7-9 with TRBJ2-7; D is unresolved. With 5 bases removed from V and 5 bases from J, the gap between germline ends came to 16 bases. Germline CDR1 reads SEHNR; CDR2 reads FQNEAQ (reference sequence). This CDR3 region has 14 residues. CDR3: CASSPRRAPDEQYF. The CDR3 DNA reads TGTGCCAGCAGCCCCCGACGGGCCCCGGACGAGCAGTACTTC. Looking up the rest from reference TRBV7-9 and TRBJ2-7 gives the full variable domain: DTGVSQNPRHKITKRGQNVTFRCDPISEHNRLYWYRQTLGQGPEFLTYFQNEAQLEKSRLLSDRFSAERPKGSFSTLEIQRTEQGDSAMYLCASSPRRAPDEQYFGPGTRLTVT.

The CDR3 spells CASSELMKAGQGIRSTGELFF. The CDR3 DNA sequence: TGTGCCAGCAGTGAACTCATGAAGGCGGGACAGGGGATAAGAAGCACCGGGGAGCTGTTTTTT. The chain carries TRBV6-1 and TRBJ2-2; TRBD1 matches 10 bases. CDR1 MNHNS and CDR2 SASEGT come from the germline V gene. CDR3 length: 21 amino acids. V dropped 2 bases and J dropped 4; count of bases not matched to a gene: 19.

The J gene is TRBJ1-1, the V gene TRBV7-3; D is unresolved. V dropped 4 bases and J dropped 7 bases, with 13 bases sitting between them. In germline, CDR1 is SGHTA, CDR2 FQGTGA. CDR3 length: 13 residues. Here the CDR3 DNA reads TGTGCCAGCAGCTCCTACCCCGGGAATGAAGCTTTCTTT. The encoded protein is CASSSYPGNEAFF.

This clonotype showed up just a few times. The chain combines TRBV6-5 with TRBJ2-7; D is ambiguous. V lost 6 bases and J 3 bases, leaving 12 bases between the germline ends. In germline, CDR1 is MNHEY, CDR2 SVGAGI. This CDR3 is 13 amino acids long. The CDR3 DNA sequence: TGTGCCAGCAGGTACCGACTGAACTACGAGCAGTACTTC. Translation gives CASRYRLNYEQYF.

This clonotype occurred a few times. The chain joins TRBV2 to TRBJ1-4; 7 bases match TRBD1. Per the germline V gene, CDR1 is SNHLY and CDR2 is FYNNEI. This CDR3 contains 15 residues. Trimming cost V 10 bases and J 6 bases; bases outside gene matches: 14. The CDR3 DNA reads TGTGCCAACTGGGCACACAGGGGCGAGGATGAAAAACTGTTTTTT. This codes for CANWAHRGEDEKLFF.

This clonotype was observed a few times. The CDR3 nucleotides are TGCAGTGCTAGGCCTTTGGGCTCCAATGAGCAGTTCTTC. This codes for CSARPLGSNEQFF. V is TRBV20-1 and J is TRBJ2-1; no clear D. Between the trimmed V and J ends, which lost 3 bases and 6 bases, there was a span of 12 bases. This CDR3 is built from 13 residues. The V gene's germline CDR1 is DFQATT and CDR2 SNEGSKA (reference sequence).

This clonotype occurred a few times. In DNA, the CDR3 is TGTGCCACCAGTGATTTGTTCAGTGGCTACACCTTC. It translates to CATSDLFSGYTF. This chain links TRBV24-1 with TRBJ1-2; D unresolved. The CDR3 runs 12 residues. Trimming pared 0 bases from V and 7 bases from J, leaving 5 bases between. CDR1 is KGHDR and CDR2 is SFDVKD in the germline V gene.

The rearrangement uses TRBV6-2 or TRBV6-3 and TRBJ1-5, with 8 bases that match TRBD1. The V gene's germline CDR1 is MNHEY and CDR2 SVGEGT. This CDR3 is 22 amino acids long. V shed 0 bases and J 0 bases; nucleotides not matched to a gene: 19. The CDR3 sequence is CASSYSAISGDRWGNSNQPQHF. CDR3 nucleotide sequence: TGTGCCAGCAGTTACTCGGCGATTAGTGGGGACAGGTGGGGGAATAGCAATCAGCCCCAGCATTTT.

V gene TRBV6-5 combines with J gene TRBJ2-5; 7 bases line up with TRBD2. Trimming at V came to 7 bases and at J to 5 bases, leaving 13 bases not matched to a gene. From germline, CDR1 is MNHEY and CDR2 SVGAGI. The CDR3 is made up of 15 amino acids. CDR3 residues: CASKAGNVGGETQYF. CDR3 sequence (DNA): TGTGCCAGCAAAGCGGGAAACGTCGGCGGGGAGACCCAGTACTTC.

This clonotype was seen at least ten times. The V call is TRBV5-4, the J call TRBJ2-3; 9 nucleotides line up with TRBD2. Germline V gene lookup returns CDR1 SGHNT and CDR2 YYREEE (reference sequence). This CDR3 comprises 17 residues. Trimming cost V 0 bases and J 3 bases; bases outside gene matches: 8. This CDR3 is CASSLDMWLAGTDTQYF. CDR3 DNA: TGTGCCAGCAGCTTGGATATGTGGCTAGCGGGGACAGATACGCAGTATTTT.

J is TRBJ2-3 and V is TRBV15; D remains ambiguous. Trimming took 1 base from V and 3 from J, leaving 11 bases between them. The CDR3 covers 15 residues. Germline loops: CDR1 LNHNV, CDR2 YYDKDF (reference sequence). The CDR3 reads CATSRGFQGTDTQYF. The DNA for the CDR3 is TGTGCCACCAGCAGAGGCTTTCAAGGGACAGATACGCAGTATTTT.

This clonotype has at least ten counts. J is TRBJ2-1 and V is TRBV12-3 or TRBV12-4; 9 bases align to TRBD2. Trimming cost V 1 base and J 14 bases; bases outside gene matches: 15. The CDR3 loop spans 16 amino acids. Written as DNA, the CDR3 is TGTGCCAGCAGTTTAGGACTAGCGGTGGACGCAGGAAGGGAGTTCTTC. This translates into CASSLGLAVDAGREFF.

The chain couples TRBV5-1 to TRBJ2-1; D is unresolved. The CDR3 runs 13 residues. Trimming left V 2 bases short and J 7 bases short, with 10 bases between. Germline values: CDR1 SGHRS, CDR2 YFSETQ. CDR3 DNA: TGCGCCAGCAGCTTATGGGATCGAAATGAGCAGTTCTTC. Translated, it gives CASSLWDRNEQFF. Combining the CDR3 with reference TRBV5-1 and TRBJ2-1 gives the whole variable domain KAGVTQTPRYLIKTRGQQVTLSCSPISGHRSVSWYQQTPGQGLQFLFEYFSETQRNKGNFPGRFSGRQFSNSRSEMNVSTLELGDSALYLCASSLWDRNEQFFGPGTRLTVL.

CDR3 sequence reads: CASSLSRGGYGEQFF. The DNA for the CDR3 is TGTGCCAGCAGTTTATCCCGGGGCGGGTACGGTGAGCAGTTCTTC. The genes are TRBV27 and TRBJ2-1; the D call may be TRBD1 or TRBD2 (5 bases each). The CDR3 loop spans 15 amino acids. Germline CDR1 is MNHEY and CDR2 is SMNVEV (reference sequence). Deletions cut 0 bases from V and 9 bases from J, with 15 bases between.

The rearrangement uses TRBV13 and TRBJ1-1; possible D gene TRBD1, 5 bases. This CDR3 contains 13 residues. Germline V gene sequence: CDR1 PRHDT, CDR2 FYEKMQ (reference sequence). Trimming removed 5 bases from V and 11 bases from J, with 18 bases in between. CDR3 DNA: TGTGCCAGCAGCCCATTTCGGGGGGGTCTGGCTTTCTTT. Protein sequence: CASSPFRGGLAFF.

The chain employs TRBV28 and TRBJ2-7; 7 bases line up with TRBD1. V shed 8 bases and J 3 bases; nucleotides not matched to a gene: 10. The CDR3 is 14 amino acids. CDR1 MDHEN and CDR2 SYDVKM come from the germline V gene. The CDR3 spells CASSPRDSLYEQYF. The CDR3 DNA is TGTGCCAGCTCACCTAGGGACAGCCTCTACGAGCAGTACTTC.

In its sample, this clonotype was seen many times. The rearrangement joins TRBV6-1 to TRBJ1-1; a weak D match, TRBD1 (5 bases). The V end lost 5 bases, the J end lost 6 bases, and 13 bases lay between the germline ends. Germline V gene sequence: CDR1 MNHNS, CDR2 SASEGT. This CDR3 comprises 13 residues. The CDR3 loop reads CASSMKQGAEAFF. In DNA, the CDR3 is TGTGCCAGCAGTATGAAGCAGGGTGCTGAAGCTTTCTTT.

In this sample, this clonotype turned up once. This chain links TRBV27 with TRBJ2-7; D is uncertain. CDR1 and CDR2 from the germline V gene are MNHEY and SMNVEV (reference sequence). The V end lost 3 bases, the J end lost 0 bases, and 12 bases lay between the germline ends. This CDR3 is built from 15 residues. The CDR3 loop is CASSFAQSASYEQYF. The CDR3 DNA reads as TGTGCCAGCAGTTTTGCCCAGTCCGCCTCCTACGAGCAGTACTTC.

This clonotype was counted at least ten times. J is TRBJ2-7 and V is TRBV7-9, with 14 bases fitting TRBD2. The CDR3 runs to 17 residues. V lost 1 base and J lost 5; bases outside the gene matches: 7. The germline gives CDR1 SEHNR, CDR2 FQNEAQ (reference sequence). DNA of the CDR3: TGTGCCAGCAGCTTAGGACCCAGGGGACTAGCGGGGGACGAGCAGTACTTC. Translating gives CASSLGPRGLAGDEQYF. The full variable domain, with the rest looked up from reference TRBV7-9 and TRBJ2-7, is DTGVSQNPRHKITKRGQNVTFRCDPISEHNRLYWYRQTLGQGPEFLTYFQNEAQLEKSRLLSDRFSAERPKGSFSTLEIQRTEQGDSAMYLCASSLGPRGLAGDEQYFGPGTRLTVT.

The V gene is TRBV7-9, the J gene TRBJ1-3; a possible D gene is TRBD1 (5 bases). Germline-derived CDR1 and CDR2 are SEHNR and FQNEAQ (reference sequence). The CDR3 sequence is 15 residues long. The ends were cut back, 5 bases at V and 0 bases at J, with 11 bases in the middle. CDR3 amino acids: CASSTDSSSGNTIYF. CDR3 DNA: TGTGCCAGCAGCACCGACAGTTCCTCTGGAAACACCATATATTTT.

This clonotype was detected a few times. CDR3 bases: TGTGCCAGCAGGGACAGTCAAGGAGGGCCGCAAGAGACCCAGTACTTC. Protein: CASRDSQGGPQETQYF. V usage is TRBV11-2 and J usage is TRBJ2-5; D tentatively reads TRBD1 or TRBD2 (6 bases each). The CDR3 runs 16 residues. Germline V gene lookup returns CDR1 SGHAT and CDR2 FQNNGV. V lost 6 bases and J lost 2, with 19 bases in between.

The chain employs TRBV15 and TRBJ1-1, with TRBD1 matching 7 bases. The CDR3 sequence is 13 residues long. V shed 8 bases and J 0 bases; nucleotides not matched to a gene: 3. CDR1 and CDR2 (germline): LNHNV, YYDKDF (reference sequence). CDR3 nucleotides: TGTGCCACCTCGACAGGGATGAACACTGAAGCTTTCTTT. Translated, it gives CATSTGMNTEAFF. Variable domain in full (rest from reference TRBV15 and TRBJ1-1): DAMVIQNPRYQVTQFGKPVTLSCSQTLNHNVMYWYQQKSSQAPKLLFHYYDKDFNNEADTPDNFQSRRPNTSFCFLDIRSPGLGDTAMYLCATSTGMNTEAFFGQGTRLTVV.

The J gene is TRBJ2-7, the V gene TRBV18, with 10 positions matching TRBD2. CDR3 length equals 19 residues. The V gene's germline CDR1 is KGHSH and CDR2 LQKENI. The junction had 17 bases not matched to a gene; V was cut back by 4 bases and J by 2 bases. The CDR3 region is CASSQSPYYRSGRTYEQYF. CDR3 DNA: TGTGCCAGCTCACAATCCCCTTACTATCGTAGCGGGAGGACCTACGAGCAGTACTTC.

V usage is TRBV5-1 and J usage is TRBJ2-7; TRBD1 matches at 7 bases. The CDR3 contains 13 residues. Per germline, CDR1 SGHRS and CDR2 YFSETQ. Trimming at V came to 6 bases and at J to 6 bases, leaving 9 bases not matched to a gene. The CDR3 loop reads CASNYGQASEQYF. The CDR3 DNA sequence: TGCGCCAGCAATTATGGACAGGCCTCCGAGCAGTACTTC.